The 23 T cell receptor beta chains reported below all come from one sample, sequenced in a study of T cell changes during pregnancy in multiple sclerosis. The repertoire was sequenced with immunoSEQ multiplex PCR; TCRdb's copy has only in-frame clones and lacks some. The sample yields tens of thousands of clones, over 80% seen once. Sequenced here: CD4+ T cells from peripheral blood mononuclear cells, sampled in the third trimester of pregnancy. Receptor source: a female donor in good health, enrolled as a control in a pregnancy study.

This chain links TRBV28 with TRBJ1-1; 7 positions match TRBD1. V gave up 6 bases and J gave up 11 bases; unmatched junction bases: 9. This CDR3 comprises 12 residues. Per germline, CDR1 MDHEN and CDR2 SYDVKM. The CDR3 bases are TGTGCCAGCAGCTCCGACAGGGTGAACGCTTTCTTT. Protein: CASSSDRVNAFF.

The chain is built from TRBV7-9 and TRBJ1-2; maybe TRBD1 (6 bases). The ends were cut back, 5 bases at V and 4 bases at J, with 11 bases in the middle. In germline, CDR1 is SEHNR, CDR2 FQNEAQ (reference sequence). The CDR3 spans 13 residues. This CDR3 reads CASSPTGPYGYTF. CDR3 sequence (DNA): TGTGCCAGCAGCCCAACAGGGCCCTATGGCTACACCTTC. The variable domain in full, completed from reference TRBV7-9 and TRBJ1-2, reads DTGVSQNPRHKITKRGQNVTFRCDPISEHNRLYWYRQTLGQGPEFLTYFQNEAQLEKSRLLSDRFSAERPKGSFSTLEIQRTEQGDSAMYLCASSPTGPYGYTFGSGTRLTVV.

This chain joins TRBV19 and TRBJ2-1; D gene unclear. CDR1 is LNHDA, CDR2 SQIVND, per germline (reference sequence). The CDR3 is 19 residues long. Trimming left V 9 bases short and J 2 bases short, with 29 bases between. Written as DNA, the CDR3 is TGTGCCAGCCGGATCCACGGCGCGGTGGCTCGCAACACCTACAATGAGCAGTTCTTC. Its translation is CASRIHGAVARNTYNEQFF.

The gene calls are TRBV7-8 and TRBJ1-3; D unresolved. This CDR3 has 16 residues. Trimming shortened V by 6 bases and J by 2 bases, and 17 bases separated the two germline ends. In germline, CDR1 is SGHVS, CDR2 FQNEAQ. This chain's CDR3 is CASSLMDRGAGNTIYF. The CDR3 nucleotides are TGTGCCAGCAGTTTAATGGATCGGGGAGCTGGAAACACCATATATTTT.

The chain has TRBV10-1 and TRBJ2-1; 9 bases map to TRBD1. This CDR3 spans 14 amino acids. CDR1 is WNHNN, CDR2 SYGVQD, per germline (reference sequence). V gave up 2 bases and J gave up 7 bases; unmatched junction bases: 3. As DNA, the CDR3 is TGCGCCAGCAGTGAGGGGACAGGGAAAAATGAGCAGTTCTTC. Amino acids: CASSEGTGKNEQFF.

The chain couples TRBV7-9 to TRBJ2-3; 8 nucleotides align to TRBD1. CDR3 size: 14 residues. Per the germline V gene, CDR1 is SEHNR and CDR2 is FQNEAQ (reference sequence). With 4 bases clipped from V and 6 bases from J, the junction kept 6 bases outside the gene matches. The CDR3 coding sequence is TGTGCCAGCAGCTGGACAGGGATTGGGGATACGCAGTATTTT. It translates to CASSWTGIGDTQYF.

V and J are TRBV5-1 and TRBJ1-6; no reliable D call. Per germline, CDR1 SGHRS and CDR2 YFSETQ. Trimming took 4 bases from V and 6 from J, leaving 11 bases between them. The CDR3 totals 14 residues. The CDR3 nucleotides are TGCGCCAGCAGCATGGGAACTTCTAATTCACCCCTCCACTTT. Its translation is CASSMGTSNSPLHF.

The J gene is TRBJ2-7, the V gene TRBV11-2; D is ambiguous. CDR1 and CDR2 (germline): SGHAT, FQNNGV. This CDR3 has 12 residues. V gave up 5 bases and J gave up 1 base, with 6 bases separating them. CDR3 bases: TGTGCCAGCAGCCTAATTTCCTACGAGCAGTACTTC. Its translation: CASSLISYEQYF.

The V and J genes are TRBV7-7 and TRBJ1-5; 12 bases are shared with TRBD1. CDR3 length equals 15 residues. CDR1 and CDR2 (germline): SSHAT, FNYEAQ (reference sequence). The CDR3 sequence is CAYGTGGVGNQPQHF. CDR3 in DNA: TGTGCTTACGGGACAGGGGGCGTGGGGAATCAGCCCCAGCATTTT. Filled out from reference TRBV7-7 and TRBJ1-5, the complete variable domain reads GAGVSQSPRYKVTKRGQDVTLRCDPISSHATLYWYQQALGQGPEFLTYFNYEAQPDKSGLPSDRFSAERPEGSISTLTIQRTEQRDSAMYRCAYGTGGVGNQPQHFGDGTRLSIL.

The CDR3 nucleotides are TGTGCCAGCAACCGGGACAGGGAATGGTACGAGCAGTACTTC. Its protein product is CASNRDREWYEQYF. The chain carries TRBV6-1 and TRBJ2-7; TRBD1 matches at 9 bases. Germline V gives CDR1 MNHNS, CDR2 SASEGT. V was pared by 7 bases and J by 4 bases, with 8 bases of the junction left unmatched. The CDR3 length is 14 residues.

The V and J genes are TRBV6-1 and TRBJ2-5; possibly TRBD1 for D (6 bases). The CDR3 length is 14 residues. The germline CDR1 and CDR2 sequences are MNHNS and SASEGT. Trimming removed 6 bases at V and 4 bases at J, with 15 bases between. The DNA for the CDR3 is TGTGCCAGCAGCGATATGGGCAGGGGAGAGACCCAGTACTTC. This encodes CASSDMGRGETQYF.

The J gene is TRBJ1-1, the V gene TRBV5-1; 8 bases are a match to TRBD1. Germline CDR1 reads SGHRS; CDR2 reads YFSETQ. The trim removed 0 bases at V and 3 bases at J, leaving 7 bases unmatched. The CDR3 contains 16 residues. DNA of the CDR3: TGCGCCAGCAGCTTGGGGACAGGGAGTTTCGACACTGAAGCTTTCTTT. Amino acid sequence: CASSLGTGSFDTEAFF.

This clone is a singleton in its sample. The chain is built from TRBV18 and TRBJ1-6, with 7 bases aligning to TRBD1. The CDR3 length is 17 residues. Germline lookup yields CDR1 KGHSH and CDR2 LQKENI. Trimming at V came to 0 bases and at J to 10 bases, leaving 12 bases not matched to a gene. DNA of the CDR3: TGTGCCAGCTCACCACCGTCGTTCGGGACAGAAGGGTCACCCCTCCACTTT. Translating gives CASSPPSFGTEGSPLHF.

V is TRBV5-1 and J is TRBJ2-1, with D possibly being TRBD2 (7 bases). Germline V CDR1 and CDR2: SGHRS, YFSETQ. The CDR3 has 13 residues. V gave up 4 bases and J gave up 7 bases, with 12 bases separating them. This CDR3 is CASSIQGGNEQFF. CDR3 bases: TGCGCCAGCAGCATACAGGGAGGGAATGAGCAGTTCTTC.

This clone was seen once. The V gene is TRBV7-8, the J gene TRBJ1-6, with D tentatively TRBD1 (6 bases). Germline V gene sequence: CDR1 SGHVS, CDR2 FQNEAQ. V was trimmed by 5 bases and J by 7 bases, leaving 12 bases between them. CDR3 length equals 14 residues. The CDR3 loop is CASSNRVTNSPLHF. The CDR3 DNA is TGTGCCAGCAGCAACAGGGTTACCAATTCACCCCTCCACTTT.

The V gene is TRBV4-2, the J gene TRBJ1-3, with D unresolved. Per germline, CDR1 LGHNA and CDR2 YNFKEQ. V lost 6 bases to trimming and J lost 0 bases, with 6 bases between them. This CDR3 spans 13 amino acids. Here the CDR3 DNA reads TGTGCCAGCAGAACAAGCTCTGGAAACACCATATATTTT. Residues: CASRTSSGNTIYF.

The chain uses TRBV4-1 and TRBJ2-7; 8 bases map to TRBD1. From germline, CDR1 is MGHRA and CDR2 YSYEKL. V was clipped by 3 bases and J by 2 bases; unmatched bases: 6. This CDR3 is built from 15 residues. Here the CDR3 DNA reads TGCGCCAGCAGCCAGATCGGACAGGGAACCTACGAGCAGTACTTC. Translated, it gives CASSQIGQGTYEQYF.

The V gene is TRBV7-9, the J gene TRBJ1-4; 7 nucleotides line up with TRBD1. CDR1 is SEHNR and CDR2 is FQNEAQ in the germline V gene (reference sequence). The CDR3 loop spans 17 amino acids. J gave up 4 bases and V 5 bases, and 13 bases lay outside the gene matches. The CDR3 reads CASSQGGPTVLNEKLFF. CDR3 coding DNA: TGTGCCAGCAGCCAGGGGGGACCGACGGTGCTTAATGAAAAACTGTTTTTT.

The genes are TRBV11-2 and TRBJ2-7, with TRBD1 matching 8 bases. CDR1 and CDR2 (germline): SGHAT, FQNNGV. The V gene end was trimmed by 5 bases and the J gene end by 4 bases; junction bases not matched to a gene: 13. CDR3 length: 16 amino acids. CDR3 loop: CASSPVMRQGTYEQYF. DNA for the CDR3: TGTGCCAGCAGCCCAGTCATGAGACAGGGGACGTACGAGCAGTACTTC.

This clone was observed a handful of times. The V and J genes are TRBV10-1 and TRBJ2-1; 11 nucleotides agree with TRBD2. The J segment lost 5 bases and the V segment lost 4 bases, leaving 16 bases of the junction unmatched. The germline CDR1 and CDR2 sequences are WNHNN and SYGVQD (reference sequence). This CDR3 has 19 amino acids. The CDR3 DNA sequence: TGCGCCAGCAGTGTGACTAGCGGGACGACTATCTTAGGCCACAATGAGCAGTTCTTC. This gives the protein CASSVTSGTTILGHNEQFF.

V is TRBV7-9 and J is TRBJ2-7; 11 bases are shared with TRBD2. Trimming at V came to 7 bases and at J to 4 bases, leaving 15 bases not matched to a gene. CDR3 length: 17 residues. Germline V gene sequence: CDR1 SEHNR, CDR2 FQNEAQ (reference sequence). The CDR3 DNA reads TGTGCCAGCACCTTGGGACTAGCGGAAAGAGGACGTTACGAGCAGTACTTC. This encodes CASTLGLAERGRYEQYF.

As DNA, the CDR3 is TGCGCCAGCAGCTTGGGGTATTTGACGGGTATCTCCTACGAGCAGTACTTC. Translating gives CASSLGYLTGISYEQYF. The gene calls are TRBV5-1 and TRBJ2-7; no definite D call. The CDR3 runs 17 residues. Germline lookup yields CDR1 SGHRS and CDR2 YFSETQ. The ends were cut back, 0 bases at V and 0 bases at J, with 16 bases in the middle.

The rearrangement links TRBV27 to TRBJ2-7; D possibly corresponds to TRBD1 (6 bases). The CDR3 covers 14 residues. CDR1 is MNHEY, CDR2 SMNVEV, per germline (reference sequence). With 6 bases removed from V and 6 bases from J, the gap between germline ends came to 18 bases. The CDR3 sequence is CASRYIRGKGEQYF. Here the CDR3 DNA reads TGTGCCAGCAGATACATCAGGGGAAAGGGCGAGCAGTACTTC.